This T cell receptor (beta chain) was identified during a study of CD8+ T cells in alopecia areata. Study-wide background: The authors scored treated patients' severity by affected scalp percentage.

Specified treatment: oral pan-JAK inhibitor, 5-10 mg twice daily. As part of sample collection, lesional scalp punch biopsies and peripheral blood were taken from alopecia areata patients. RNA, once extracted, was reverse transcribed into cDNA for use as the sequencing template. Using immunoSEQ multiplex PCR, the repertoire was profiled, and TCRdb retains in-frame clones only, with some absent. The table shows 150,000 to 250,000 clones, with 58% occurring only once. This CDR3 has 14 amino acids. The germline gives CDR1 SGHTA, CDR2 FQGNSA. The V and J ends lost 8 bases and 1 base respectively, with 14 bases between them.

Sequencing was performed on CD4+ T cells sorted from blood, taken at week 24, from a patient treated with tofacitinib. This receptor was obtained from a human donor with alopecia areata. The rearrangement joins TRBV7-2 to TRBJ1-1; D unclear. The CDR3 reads CASAPSGKNTEAFF. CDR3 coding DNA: TGTGCCAGCGCCCCGTCGGGGAAGAACACTGAAGCTTTCTTT.